This paragraph reports one T cell receptor (beta chain). Its antigen is unidentified. From germline, CDR1 is MDHEN and CDR2 SYDVKM. CDR3 length: 14 residues. The V end lost 4 bases, the J end lost 6 bases, and 13 bases lay between the germline ends. These data come from a study of early T cells in non-severe SARS-CoV-2 infection. TCRdb passed the 5' RACE reads through MiXCR, listing each CDR3 protein once. This sample carries around 47,000 distinct CDR3 sequences, 11% of them seen once, and the ten largest clones take 20% to 25%. Study-wide findings and caveats: VDJdb matching, biased toward anti-spike CD8 responses, missed private and CD4 specificities.

The receptor was isolated from an adult who was a healthcare worker with PCR-confirmed SARS-CoV-2 infection or an uninfected control (not recorded which). The chain uses TRBV28 and TRBJ2-1; D could derive from TRBD1 or TRBD2 (5 bases each). Sequencing was carried out using whole blood. DNA for the CDR3: TGTGCCAGCAGTTCGGGACGGGGATCCAATGAGCAGTTCTTC. Protein sequence: CASSSGRGSNEQFF. Supplemented by reference TRBV28 and TRBJ2-1, the full variable domain reads DVKVTQSSRYLVKRTGEKVFLECVQDMDHENMFWYRQDPGLGLRLIYFSYDVKMKEKGDIPEGYSVSREKKERFSLILESASTNQTSMYLCASSSGRGSNEQFFGPGTRLTVL.